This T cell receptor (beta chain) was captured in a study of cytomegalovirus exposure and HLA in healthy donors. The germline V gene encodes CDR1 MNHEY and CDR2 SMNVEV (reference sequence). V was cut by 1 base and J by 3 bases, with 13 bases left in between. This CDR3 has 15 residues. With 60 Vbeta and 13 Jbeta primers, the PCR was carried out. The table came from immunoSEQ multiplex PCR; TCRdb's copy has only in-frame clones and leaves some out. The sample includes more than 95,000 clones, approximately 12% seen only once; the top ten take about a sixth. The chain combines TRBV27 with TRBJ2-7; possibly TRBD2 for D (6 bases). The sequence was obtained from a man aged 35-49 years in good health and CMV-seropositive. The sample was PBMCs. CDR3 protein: CASSLFPGVDYEQYF. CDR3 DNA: TGTGCCAGCAGTTTATTCCCGGGGGTGGACTACGAGCAGTACTTC.